This T cell receptor beta chain is drawn from a study of spatial heterogeneity in lung cancer. Study-wide context: Available follow-up PBMC samples were sequenced, at a median of approximately two years post-resection. Alpha-chain sequences were consistently detected in smaller numbers than beta-chain sequences. General study points: The appearance of ubiquitous expanded tumor TCRs in blood was greater at resection than follow-up.

This CDR3 spans 13 amino acids. The V segment lost 10 bases and the J segment 1 base; nucleotides outside the gene matches: 5. With regard to this clonotype: What it binds is not known.

TCRdb re-analysed the 5' RACE reads in MiXCR, keeping a single row per CDR3 protein. Of roughly 120,000 distinct CDR3 sequences listed, less than 15% were seen once; the top ten hold approximately 15%. Documented time point: blood at routine non-recurrence follow-up after resection. From tumor, nontumor lung or frozen PBMC, whole RNA was taken unsorted for sequencing. This sequence originates from a male donor with early-stage non-small cell lung cancer. The V call is TRBV12-3 or TRBV12-4, the J call TRBJ2-5; 8 nucleotides agree with TRBD2. Sequenced material: PBMCs, taken at follow-up. The chain's CDR3 is CATQRESQETQYF. The CDR3 DNA reads as TGTGCCACTCAGCGGGAGAGCCAAGAGACCCAGTACTTC.